This TCR beta chain was profiled in a study of T-cell reconstitution after alpha-beta-depleted transplantation in children. From germline, CDR1 is DFQATT and CDR2 SNEGSKA (reference sequence). The CDR3 is 14 amino acids. V was pared by 6 bases and J by 3 bases, with 14 bases between. Molecular barcoding with unique molecular identifiers was used for the TCRbeta library. TCRdb re-called the PCR reads with MiXCR, one entry per CDR3 protein. The data show about 980,000 distinct CDR3 sequences, about 30% seen once. This clonotype was seen only a few times. The TCR sequence derives from a boy under two years old who had a stem cell transplant for SCID, so the T cells may come from the graft donor. This material consisted of PBMCs, mostly from graft donor cells, taken 360 days after TCRalphabeta/CD19-depleted stem cell transplant. The J gene is TRBJ2-2, the V gene TRBV20-1, with D possibly matching TRBD1 (6 bases). Here the CDR3 reads CSAPDRKDTGELFF. The CDR3 coding sequence is TGCAGTGCCCCTGACAGGAAGGACACCGGGGAGCTGTTTTTT.